This T cell receptor beta chain derives from a study of blood T cells in healthy people across ages (dated by TCRdb to between 2014 and 2017). Background for the entire study: In model experiments, roughly one uniquely barcoded TCR beta cDNA molecule per two T cells was captured by template switching. Using deep sequencing normalized with unique cDNA molecular identifiers, the study measured how TCR beta repertoire diversity changes with age. Donors were grouped into four age groups: young (average roughly 17 years), middle-aged (over 35), aged (approximately 58) and long-lived (around 80). To avoid experimental bias, donors of different ages were randomly spread across the sequencing lanes. Using the same blood draw, the study looked at two additional independent replicas of 1 million unique cDNA reads for two donors, one aged 18 to 30 and the other aged 80 or older.

Library preparation employed 5' RACE. Instrument on record: Illumina HiSeq 2500. A second PCR of roughly 6 to 11 cycles was run with a J-beta primer mix and a sample-barcoded 5' primer. A unique molecular identifier was introduced onto each TCR beta cDNA molecule by a template-switch 5' adaptor carrying 12 random nucleotides. Each sample yielded at least 3 million CDR3-containing paired-end reads. The Mint cDNA synthesis kit, primed by a TRBC-specific oligonucleotide, was used to synthesize first-strand cDNA from all RNA. After uracil-DNA glycosylase treatment, a first 18-cycle PCR used universal primers M1SS and BC2_uni_R on all cDNA. The original pipeline was this. Each sample was normalized by randomly selecting 1 million high-quality reads, each carrying a distinct molecular identifier. Reads sharing molecular identifiers were discarded rather than binned into consensus sequences. CDR3 identification, clonotype clustering and error correction used MiTCR with a Q25 quality threshold and the strictest error-elimination algorithm. A nonparametric unseen species model using Euler transformation provided a lower-bound estimate of total TCR beta diversity. TCRdb passed the public sequencing reads through fastp at Q25 and MiXCR, retaining productive beta sequences. Rows merge per CDR3 protein into single entries with the most common DNA and genes. These V and J calls originate from TCRdb's pipeline instead of the authors' own analysis. The sample table holds around 780,000 distinct CDR3 sequences, of which roughly 56% were seen once. Around 25% of the sample is in the top ten clones.

Concerning this clonotype: This receptor's antigen is unknown. The sample holds no much larger clone one base away, and base qualities are not on file.

CDR1 is given as SGDLS and CDR2 as YYNGEE, both from the germline V gene. V drops 4 bases and J drops 0 bases, leaving 20 bases in between. There are 17 amino acids in the CDR3, from cysteine to phenylalanine inclusive. The read is trimmed to its CDR3 DNA, 51 bases read in frame from base 1. Systemically healthy Caucasian individuals from Russia, 39 in total and aged about 6 to 100 years, were included as donors. Ten milliliters of peripheral blood were drawn from each donor into EDTA-treated Vacutainer tubes. Ficoll-Paque density-gradient centrifugation was used to isolate PBMCs, with at least 7 million per sample. Trizol reagent was used to extract total RNA from PBMCs, with at least 5.5 micrograms per sample. For every donor, flow cytometry on a PBMC aliquot measured the percentage of naive CD45RAhigh/CD27high T cells. The study at large found these results: Since profiling was done on bulk unsorted PBMCs, naive and antigen-experienced compartments could not be conclusively compared. As age increased, observed TCR beta diversity per million T cells dropped in a roughly linear way, and a significant reduction was already evident by age about 36. Compared with the aged group, the long-lived group had more naive CD4+ T cells, fewer expanded clones and increased TCR diversity, suggesting age selection. The percentage of naive T cells measured by flow cytometry correlated strongly with observed TCR beta diversity. The CMV infection status of donors was not known, potentially confounding age-related changes in expanded clonotypes. Estimates of total diversity based on one million sequenced T cells were regarded as lower bounds and as underestimates.

The sequence joins TRBV9 to TRBJ2-7; a weak D assignment points to TRBD1 (5 bases agree). This TCR was sampled from a man aged 35-49 years in good health. Sequenced input: blood. The DNA is TGTGCCAGCAGCAAATATTCAGGGTACCAACTCTCCTACGAGCAGTACTTC. Translated, this gives CASSKYSGYQLSYEQYF.